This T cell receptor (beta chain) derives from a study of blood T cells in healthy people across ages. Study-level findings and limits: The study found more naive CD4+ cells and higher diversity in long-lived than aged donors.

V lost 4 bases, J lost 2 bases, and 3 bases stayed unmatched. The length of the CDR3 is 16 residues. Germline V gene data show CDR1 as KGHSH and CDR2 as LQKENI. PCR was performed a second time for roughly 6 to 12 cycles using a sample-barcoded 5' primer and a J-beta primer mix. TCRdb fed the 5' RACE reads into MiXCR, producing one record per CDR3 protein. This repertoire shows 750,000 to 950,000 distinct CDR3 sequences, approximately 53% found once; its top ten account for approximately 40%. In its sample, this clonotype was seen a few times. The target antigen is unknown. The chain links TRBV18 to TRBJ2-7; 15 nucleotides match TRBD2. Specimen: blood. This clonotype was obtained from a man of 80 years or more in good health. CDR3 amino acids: CASSLGLAGGPYEQYF. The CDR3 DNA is TGTGCCAGCTCACTCGGACTAGCGGGAGGGCCCTACGAGCAGTACTTC.